These 13 T cell receptor beta chains were all obtained from the same sample, sequenced in a study of OX40 agonist ivuxolimab in advanced cancers. Here immunoSEQ multiplex PCR was the method, and the copy in TCRdb shows in-frame clones only, minus some. Of almost 35,000 clones in the sample, roughly 80% were seen once. Sequenced here: CD4+ or CD8+ T cells sorted from blood, sampled in a trial of the OX40 agonist ivuxolimab. Source of these receptors: an adult with an advanced solid tumor such as melanoma, head and neck, liver or kidney cancer.

The chain is built from TRBV5-1 and TRBJ2-7; weak D call: TRBD1 (6 bases). Trimming took 4 bases from V and 7 from J, leaving 15 bases between them. The CDR3 extends over 13 amino acids. The germline V gene has CDR1 SGHRS and CDR2 YFSETQ. This CDR3 reads CASSRRDNSEQYF. The CDR3 bases are TGCGCCAGCAGCCGCCGGGACAATTCAGAGCAGTACTTC.

V usage is TRBV2 and J usage is TRBJ1-1, with D perhaps TRBD1 (6 bases). Germline-derived CDR1 and CDR2 are SNHLY and FYNNEI. The V and J ends lost 6 bases and 2 bases respectively, with 13 bases between them. The CDR3 is made up of 14 amino acids. The CDR3 sequence: CASSGGQVNTEAFF. In DNA form, the CDR3 reads TGTGCCAGCAGCGGGGGGCAGGTTAACACTGAAGCTTTCTTT.

The rearrangement links TRBV2 to TRBJ1-5; D uncertain. Germline V gene lookup returns CDR1 SNHLY and CDR2 FYNNEI. The CDR3 runs 12 residues. The V end lost 7 bases, the J end lost 8 bases, and 12 bases lay between the germline ends. This CDR3 is CASNTGSEPQHF. The CDR3, as DNA: TGTGCCAGCAACACGGGGTCGGAGCCCCAGCATTTT.

CDR3 sequence (DNA): TGTGCCAGCAGTGAACCCGAACAGGGTTCCCTTCTGGATACGCAGTATTTT. Translation: CASSEPEQGSLLDTQYF. The rearrangement links TRBV2 to TRBJ2-3; perhaps TRBD1 as D (6 bases). V lost 2 bases and J lost 6, with 21 bases in between. This CDR3 contains 17 residues. Germline V gene data show CDR1 as SNHLY and CDR2 as FYNNEI.

The J gene is TRBJ2-7, the V gene TRBV28; perhaps TRBD2 as D (7 bases). The V gene's germline CDR1 is MDHEN and CDR2 SYDVKM. The CDR3 has 16 amino acids. V was trimmed by 5 bases and J by 4 bases, leaving 21 bases between them. As DNA, the CDR3 is TGTGCCAGCAGTCTTAAACAGGGAGGGTACGGTTACGAGCAGTACTTC. Its translation: CASSLKQGGYGYEQYF.

This clone was seen a few times. The chain employs TRBV20-1 and TRBJ1-1; perhaps TRBD1 as D (6 bases). Germline CDR1 reads DFQATT; CDR2 reads SNEGSKA (reference sequence). V lost 6 bases to trimming and J lost 8 bases, with 13 bases between them. There are 11 residues in the CDR3. CDR3 DNA: TGCAGTGCATTCGACAGGTACGAAGCTTTCTTT. Residues: CSAFDRYEAFF.

The gene calls are TRBV4-1 and TRBJ2-3; no clear D gene. The germline V and J ends were trimmed by 1 base and 0 bases, with 17 bases remaining between them. Germline V CDR1 and CDR2: MGHRA, YSYEKL. This CDR3 has 18 residues. The CDR3 protein is CASSQVQIATPSTDTQYF. The CDR3 DNA is TGCGCCAGCAGCCAAGTTCAAATCGCGACCCCTAGCACAGATACGCAGTATTTT.

The V call is TRBV30, the J call TRBJ2-7, with D possibly TRBD2 on 6 matching bases. Trimming shortened V by 3 bases and J by 4 bases, and 22 bases separated the two germline ends. Germline V gene sequence: CDR1 GTSNPN, CDR2 SVGIG (reference sequence). CDR3 size: 16 residues. The CDR3 reads CAWRGGGTLKTYEQYF. CDR3 bases: TGTGCCTGGAGGGGCGGCGGGACGCTAAAAACTTACGAGCAGTACTTC.

This chain joins TRBV27 and TRBJ2-3, with D perhaps matching TRBD1 (6 bases). The CDR3 spans 16 residues. Per germline, CDR1 MNHEY and CDR2 SMNVEV (reference sequence). Deletions cut 4 bases from V and 6 bases from J, with 20 bases between. The CDR3 nucleotides are TGTGCCAGCAGTTCTTTCATTTGGGGGCGCGATGATACGCAGTATTTT. Translated: CASSSFIWGRDDTQYF.

The chain uses TRBV29-1 and TRBJ1-3; no definite D call. The CDR3 extends over 13 amino acids. Germline CDR1 reads SQVTM; CDR2 reads ANQGSEA. V lost 4 bases, J lost 0 bases, and 7 bases lay in between. The chain's CDR3 is CSVAHGSGNTIYF. CDR3 DNA: TGCAGCGTTGCACACGGCTCTGGAAACACCATATATTTT.

V and J are TRBV20-1 and TRBJ2-1; D remains ambiguous. The germline CDR1 and CDR2 sequences are DFQATT and SNEGSKA (reference sequence). V was pared by 3 bases and J by 12 bases, with 9 bases between. CDR3 size: 10 residues. The CDR3 spells CSASESGQFF. CDR3 in DNA: TGCAGTGCTAGTGAAAGTGGGCAGTTCTTC.

V gene TRBV28 combines with J gene TRBJ1-1, with D unresolved. The V gene lost 1 base and the J gene lost 2 bases, with 8 bases spanning the gap. The length of the CDR3 is 14 residues. Germline V gene data show CDR1 as MDHEN and CDR2 as SYDVKM. CDR3 DNA sequence: TGTGCCAGCAGTTTATTGAGGTACAACACTGAAGCTTTCTTT. It specifies CASSLLRYNTEAFF.

The CDR3 nucleotides read TGTGCCAGCAGGACAAGACAGGGAGGGGCTAAAGAGACCCAGTACTTC. It is translated as CASRTRQGGAKETQYF. This chain uses TRBV7-9 with TRBJ2-5, with D possibly being TRBD1 or TRBD2 (7 bases each). Between the trimmed V and J ends, which lost 6 bases and 3 bases, there was a span of 20 bases. CDR1 and CDR2 (germline): SEHNR, FQNEAQ (reference sequence). CDR3 length: 16 amino acids.